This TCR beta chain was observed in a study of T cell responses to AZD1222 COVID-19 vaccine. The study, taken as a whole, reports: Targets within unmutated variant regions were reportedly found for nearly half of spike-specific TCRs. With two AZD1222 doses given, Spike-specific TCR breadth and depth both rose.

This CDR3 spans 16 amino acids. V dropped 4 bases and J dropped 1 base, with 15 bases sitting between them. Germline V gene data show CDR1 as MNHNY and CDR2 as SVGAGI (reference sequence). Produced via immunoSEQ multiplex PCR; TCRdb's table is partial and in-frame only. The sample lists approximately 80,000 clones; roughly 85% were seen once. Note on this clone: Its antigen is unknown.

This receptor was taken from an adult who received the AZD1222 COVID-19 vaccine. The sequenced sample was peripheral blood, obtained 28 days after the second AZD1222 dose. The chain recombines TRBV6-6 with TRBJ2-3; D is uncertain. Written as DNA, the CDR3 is TGTGCCAGCAGTTCTCGCAGGCCCGAGGGCACAGATACGCAGTATTTT. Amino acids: CASSSRRPEGTDTQYF.